Listed below are T cell receptor beta chains from one sample, sequenced in a study of T-cell reconstitution after alpha-beta-depleted transplantation in children. One entry per CDR3 protein, called by TCRdb with MiXCR from the PCR reads. This sample has approximately 800,000 distinct CDR3 sequences; 15% to 20% occur once, and the top ten carry approximately 5%. Sequencing was performed on PBMCs, mostly from graft donor cells, taken 360 days after TCRalphabeta/CD19-depleted stem cell transplant. These receptors were obtained from a male patient aged 5 to 17 who had a stem cell transplant for acute lymphoblastic leukemia, so the T cells may come from the graft donor. Each CDR3 is given with its conserved first and last residue. Fields, in order: D gene, clone size, J gene, V gene, CDR3 DNA, CDR3 protein. D genes are given only for firm matches. For some rows the clone size is stated as once, few or many, or as a class when expanded; others skip it.

NA,few,TRBJ2-1,TRBV9,TGTGCCAGCAGCGAGGGGGTCGGTGAGCAGTTCTTC,CASSEGVGEQFF
NA,NA,TRBJ2-3,TRBV7-3,TGTGCCAGCAGTCGACCGACAGATACGCAGTATTTT,CASSRPTDTQYF
TRBD1,few,TRBJ1-5,TRBV4-1,TGCGCCAGCAGCCGAGAGGACAGGGTTGGCAATCAGCCCCAGCATTTT,CASSREDRVGNQPQHF
NA,NA,TRBJ2-5,TRBV5-1,TGCGCCAGCAGGGAACTCCAAGAGACCCAGTACTTC,CASRELQETQYF
NA,few,TRBJ1-1,TRBV5-1,TGCGCCAGCAGCCGTTCGACAGGACTGAACACTGAAGCTTTCTTT,CASSRSTGLNTEAFF
TRBD2,NA,TRBJ2-3,TRBV10-1,TGCGCCAGCAGTGGAGGTAGCGGGGAAAGCACAGATACGCAGTATTTT,CASSGGSGESTDTQYF
TRBD1,few,TRBJ1-4,TRBV28,TGTGCCAGCAGTCCATACAGGGGGGCGACTAATGAAAAACTGTTTTTT,CASSPYRGATNEKLFF
NA,many,TRBJ2-7,TRBV10-3,TGTGCCATCAGTGAGTGGCCGTACTTC,CAISEWPYF
TRBD1,NA,TRBJ1-2,TRBV5-1,TGCGCCAGCAGCTCGGGAAACAGGGGCGGCTACACCTTC,CASSSGNRGGYTF
NA,few,TRBJ2-7,TRBV5-1,TGCGCCAGCAGCTTGGACCTATCCGGATACTACGAGCAGTACTTC,CASSLDLSGYYEQYF
TRBD2,NA,TRBJ2-1,TRBV4-1,TGCGCCAGCAGCCAAGTGGGACTAGCCCTCTCCAATGAGCAGTTCTTC,CASSQVGLALSNEQFF
NA,few,TRBJ2-5,TRBV20-1,TGCAGTGCTAGAGATGGTGGGGGTCGGCTGGAGACCCAGTACTTC,CSARDGGGRLETQYF
NA,few,TRBJ2-5,TRBV27,TGTGCCAGCAGCTCCTTTCTAGCCGGGGAAGAGACCCAGTACTTC,CASSSFLAGEETQYF
NA,NA,TRBJ2-2,TRBV9,TGTGCCAGCAGCGTAGCCCCTGGTCGGGCGATTACCGGGGAGCTGTTTTTT,CASSVAPGRAITGELFF
NA,many,TRBJ1-3,TRBV12-3/TRBV12-4,TGTGCCAGCAGTTTTCCACAGGGCATCTCTGGAAACACCATATATTTT,CASSFPQGISGNTIYF
NA,many,TRBJ2-5,TRBV20-1,TGCAGTGGATCCGGGAGCGGCGAGACCCAGTACTTC,CSGSGSGETQYF
TRBD1,few,TRBJ1-1,TRBV2,TGTGCCAGCAGCCCGGACAGGGGGAGCACTGAAGCTTTCTTT,CASSPDRGSTEAFF
TRBD1,few,TRBJ1-5,TRBV6-1,TGTGCCAGCAGAAGGACAGGAGCTTCAGACAATCAGCCCCAGCATTTT,CASRRTGASDNQPQHF
NA,few,TRBJ2-7,TRBV29-1,TGCAGCGTTGCGAAGAACGAGCAGTACTTC,CSVAKNEQYF
TRBD1,few,TRBJ2-6,TRBV14,TGTGCCAGCAGCGGGACAGGGGGGCCCCTCTCTGGGGCCAACGTCCTGACTTTC,CASSGTGGPLSGANVLTF
TRBD1,few,TRBJ1-2,TRBV6-6,TGTGCCAGCAGCTGGGACAGGGGCTATGGCTACACCTTC,CASSWDRGYGYTF
NA,NA,TRBJ2-1,TRBV20-1,TGCAGTGCGCCGCAGGGTAGCTCCTACAATGAGCAGTTCTTC,CSAPQGSSYNEQFF
NA,NA,TRBJ2-7,TRBV4-2,TGTGCCAGCAGCCAAGCGTGGTTAGAGAGTGAGCAGTACTTC,CASSQAWLESEQYF
NA,NA,TRBJ1-3,TRBV20-1,TGCAGTGCTATCCCGGAGGCCGGAAACACCATATATTTT,CSAIPEAGNTIYF
NA,few,TRBJ2-1,TRBV7-3,TGTGCCAGCAGCTCGTACAGTCCATCTGAGCAGTTCTTC,CASSSYSPSEQFF
NA,NA,TRBJ1-2,TRBV29-1,TGCAGCGTAAACAGGGTTCCCCCTTATGGCTACACCTTC,CSVNRVPPYGYTF
NA,NA,TRBJ2-2,TRBV20-1,TGCAGTGCCGGCTGGGGGCCGGGCACCGGGGAGCTGTTTTTT,CSAGWGPGTGELFF
NA,NA,TRBJ2-7,TRBV5-1,TGCGCCAGCAGCCCCGTGGGGCGTACCGAGCAGTACTTC,CASSPVGRTEQYF
TRBD2,few,TRBJ2-3,TRBV12-3/TRBV12-4,TGTGCCAGCGACTCTAGCGGGGGCACAGATACGCAGTATTTT,CASDSSGGTDTQYF
TRBD2,few,TRBJ2-7,TRBV12-3/TRBV12-4,TGTGCCTGCGGGGGATCCTACGAGCAGTACTTC,CACGGSYEQYF
NA,NA,TRBJ2-7,TRBV27,TGTGCCAGCAGTTTGATCGCCGCATCCTACGAGCAGTACTTC,CASSLIAASYEQYF
TRBD1,NA,TRBJ1-5,TRBV19,TGTGCCAGTAGGCTACAGGGGGTTAGCAATCAGCCCCAGCATTTT,CASRLQGVSNQPQHF
NA,NA,TRBJ2-7,TRBV7-6,TGTGCCAGCAGCTTACACAAGACCTACGAGCAGTACTTC,CASSLHKTYEQYF
TRBD2,NA,TRBJ2-7,TRBV12-3/TRBV12-4,TGTGCCAGCAGTCCCGTAGGACTAGCGGGAGGTAGGGGGCAGTACTTC,CASSPVGLAGGRGQYF
NA,NA,TRBJ1-1,TRBV15,TGTGCCACCAGCAGAGAGGGGGCAATGAACACTGAAGCTTTCTTT,CATSREGAMNTEAFF
NA,few,TRBJ2-1,TRBV20-1,TGCAGTGCTAGTTTCTCGGGAACGGGCTCCTACAATGAGCAGTTCTTC,CSASFSGTGSYNEQFF
NA,NA,TRBJ2-7,TRBV5-1,TGCGCCAGCAGCTTGGCGGCGGCGGGGTACGAGCAGTACTTC,CASSLAAAGYEQYF
TRBD2,NA,TRBJ2-7,TRBV7-9,TGTGCCAGCAGCTTAGCAGAGTGGGGGGGAGGGGACCGCCGGGCCGAGCAGTACTTC,CASSLAEWGGGDRRAEQYF
TRBD2,NA,TRBJ2-3,TRBV20-1,TGCAGTGCTTCGCACTGGACTAGAAGCACAGATACGCAGTATTTT,CSASHWTRSTDTQYF
TRBD1,few,TRBJ1-2,TRBV6-1,TGTGCCAGCAGGCGCGGACAGGGCTCCTATGGCTACACCTTC,CASRRGQGSYGYTF
NA,NA,TRBJ2-1,TRBV5-1,TGCGCCAGCAGCTCCGAGCGGGTTAGCTCCTACAATGAGCAGTTCTTC,CASSSERVSSYNEQFF
TRBD2,NA,TRBJ2-7,TRBV25-1,TGTGCCAGCAGTGGGACTAGCGGGAGGGCCGCCTACGAGCAGTACTTC,CASSGTSGRAAYEQYF
NA,few,TRBJ1-4,TRBV5-1,TGCGCCAGCAGCCTACGGGCGAATGAAAAACTGTTTTTT,CASSLRANEKLFF
NA,NA,TRBJ2-3,TRBV7-3,TGTGCCAGCAGCTCCGGGACTTCACCGGCGGATTTCGGCACAGATACGCAGTATTTT,CASSSGTSPADFGTDTQYF
NA,few,TRBJ1-5,TRBV7-9,TGTGCCAGCGACCCCGGGATGGGGGGTCAGCCCCAGCATTTT,CASDPGMGGQPQHF
TRBD2,few,TRBJ2-3,TRBV5-1,TGCGCCAGCAGCCGAGGGACTAGCGGGAGTAGCACAGATACGCAGTATTTT,CASSRGTSGSSTDTQYF
NA,NA,TRBJ2-1,TRBV3-1,TGTGCCAGCAGCCCGGGTGCTCCGGGACTTCCTGCCTACAATGAGCAGTTCTTC,CASSPGAPGLPAYNEQFF
NA,NA,TRBJ1-1,TRBV29-1,TGCAGCGTCAATCAGGGGTCACGGCCCCCCAGGTTTACTGAAGCTTTCTTT,CSVNQGSRPPRFTEAFF
TRBD1,NA,TRBJ1-1,TRBV15,TGTGCCACCAGCAGGATGGGACAGGGCCCTGAAGCTTTCTTT,CATSRMGQGPEAFF
NA,NA,TRBJ1-1,TRBV29-1,TGCAGCGGGGAGGGGGGGTCCGCTGAAGCTTTCTTT,CSGEGGSAEAFF
NA,few,TRBJ2-1,TRBV6-1,TGTGCCAGCAGTCCTCTAGCGAGGGGGAATGAGCAGTTCTTC,CASSPLARGNEQFF
TRBD2,few,TRBJ2-1,TRBV7-3,TGTGCCAGCAGCCCCTTACCGGGACTAGCTGGGTACAATGAGCAGTTCTTC,CASSPLPGLAGYNEQFF
TRBD2,few,TRBJ2-5,TRBV5-1,TGCGCCAGCAGCTTGTACCCCCTAGCGGGAGTCCCCAGGCACTTC,CASSLYPLAGVPRHF
TRBD2,NA,TRBJ2-7,TRBV5-1,TGCGCCAGCAGCTTCTCGCGCTCTAGCGGGCCCTACGAGCAGTACTTC,CASSFSRSSGPYEQYF